The rows below give T cell receptor beta chains drawn from one sample of a study of blood T cell repertoires in COVID-19. Assay used: immunoSEQ multiplex PCR; TCRdb lists only in-frame clones, some missing. The table shows tens of thousands of clones, with about 81% occurring only once. The specimen was peripheral blood. These receptors originate from a human donor in a cohort sampled during active COVID-19. CDR3s include the opening cysteine and the closing phenylalanine or tryptophan. The D gene is left open where the match is weak. The size field is filled for only some rows; it gives once, few, many or a size class.

J | size | V | D | DNA | CDR3
TRBJ1-1 | NA | TRBV29-1 | NA | TGCAGCGTCGGAGACCCGAACACTGAAGCTTTCTTT | CSVGDPNTEAFF
TRBJ2-2 | once | TRBV18 | NA | TGTGCCAGCTCACCCCCGGGGGAGATCGTTGACACCGGGGAGCTGTTTTTT | CASSPPGEIVDTGELFF
TRBJ1-5 | NA | TRBV6-2/TRBV6-3 | NA | TGTGCCAGCAGTTATGAGGGGGAAGGACAGCCCCAGCATTTT | CASSYEGEGQPQHF
TRBJ2-5 | NA | TRBV20-1 | NA | TGCAGTGCTAGTGATACAGGGACCGACCTGGAGACCCAGTACTTC | CSASDTGTDLETQYF
TRBJ1-2 | NA | TRBV4-3 | TRBD1 | TGCGCCAGCAGCCAGGGACAGCTCTATGGCTACACCTTC | CASSQGQLYGYTF
TRBJ2-7 | NA | TRBV19 | NA | TGTGCCAGTAGTATCAAGGGGATGGGCGAGCAGTACTTC | CASSIKGMGEQYF
TRBJ2-2 | NA | TRBV5-1 | NA | TGCGCCAGCAGCTTGGAAGCCTCGAACACCGGGGAGCTGTTTTTT | CASSLEASNTGELFF
TRBJ2-7 | NA | TRBV20-1 | TRBD1 | TGCAGTGCTAGTGGGGAGGGACAGGGCTTCAAAAGCTCCTACGAGCAGTACTTC | CSASGEGQGFKSSYEQYF
TRBJ1-3 | NA | TRBV4-2 | TRBD1 | TGTGCCAGCAGCCAAGATTTGACAGGGGGAAACACCATATATTTT | CASSQDLTGGNTIYF
TRBJ1-3 | NA | TRBV10-2 | NA | TGCGCCAGCAGCCGGGACGGGAGCTCTGGAAACACCATATATTTT | CASSRDGSSGNTIYF
TRBJ1-6 | NA | TRBV18 | NA | TGTGCCAGCTCACGGTCAGGGGAATCCTCCTATAATTCACCCCTCCACTTT | CASSRSGESSYNSPLHF
TRBJ2-7 | NA | TRBV9 | NA | TGTGCCAGCAGTGGTAGAGGAGGTACCCTCTACGAGCAGTACTTC | CASSGRGGTLYEQYF
TRBJ2-1 | NA | TRBV5-4 | NA | TGTGCCAGCAGCCACCCCGGGGGTGACAATGAGCAGTTCTTC | CASSHPGGDNEQFF
TRBJ1-3 | NA | TRBV12-3/TRBV12-4 | NA | TGTGCCAGCACCAGACAGGAGGCAAACACCATATATTTT | CASTRQEANTIYF
TRBJ1-3 | NA | TRBV2 | NA | TGTGCCAGCAGTGTGGGCTTCTCTGGAAACACCATATATTTT | CASSVGFSGNTIYF
TRBJ1-3 | few | TRBV30 | NA | TGTGCCTGGAGGGGCGACTCTGGAAACACCATATATTTT | CAWRGDSGNTIYF
TRBJ2-7 | NA | TRBV3-1/TRBV3-2 | TRBD2 | TGTGCCAGCAGCCGAAGCTGGGGGGGATCTTTAGGCTCCTACGAGCAGTACTTC | CASSRSWGGSLGSYEQYF
TRBJ1-4 | NA | TRBV29-1 | NA | TGCAGCGCGTCGGAAGGGGTGGCGGGATTTAATGAAAAACTGTTTTTT | CSASEGVAGFNEKLFF
TRBJ2-2 | few | TRBV7-8 | NA | TGTGCCAGCAGACTCGGGACTACAGGGTACACCGGGGAGCTGTTTTTT | CASRLGTTGYTGELFF
TRBJ1-5 | NA | TRBV19 | TRBD1 | TGTGCCAGTAGTATAGGACAGGGGCTTTATAGCAATCAGCCCCAGCATTTT | CASSIGQGLYSNQPQHF
TRBJ2-3 | NA | TRBV5-6 | TRBD2 | TGTGCCAGCAATTTTAGACTAGCGGGATTCACAGATACGCAGTATTTT | CASNFRLAGFTDTQYF
TRBJ1-4 | NA | TRBV7-9 | NA | TGTGCCAGCAGCTTAATGGGGGGGTCTGAAAAACTGTTTTTT | CASSLMGGSEKLFF
TRBJ2-7 | NA | TRBV7-9 | TRBD2 | TGTGCCAGCAGCCACCCACTAGCGGGAGGGCCTTACGAGCAGTACTTC | CASSHPLAGGPYEQYF
TRBJ2-7 | NA | TRBV29-1 | NA | TGCAGCGGAGGGCAAAGCTCCTACGAGCAGTACTTC | CSGGQSSYEQYF
TRBJ2-7 | NA | TRBV2 | NA | TGTGCCAGCAGTGTAGCCGGAGGGCCTGGTGAGCAGTACTTC | CASSVAGGPGEQYF
TRBJ2-7 | NA | TRBV6-5 | TRBD1 | TGTGCCAGCAGTTATGGGGGGACAGGCTCCTACGAGCAGTACTTC | CASSYGGTGSYEQYF
TRBJ1-2 | NA | TRBV28 | TRBD1 | TGTGCCAGCAGTTTACCTCGACAGGGGGTTATCAGCTACACCTTC | CASSLPRQGVISYTF
TRBJ1-2 | once | TRBV7-9 | NA | TGTGCCAGCAGCTTAGACGAGCGCTATTATAATGGCTACACCTTC | CASSLDERYYNGYTF
TRBJ1-5 | medium-sized | TRBV7-9 | NA | TGTGCCAGCAGCCAACACAATCAGCCCCAGCATTTT | CASSQHNQPQHF
TRBJ2-1 | NA | TRBV19 | TRBD2 | TGTGCCAGTAGTGCCCGGCTAGCGGGAGTGAATGAGCAGTTCTTC | CASSARLAGVNEQFF
TRBJ1-1 | NA | TRBV28 | NA | TGTGCCAGCAGTCGGGATCCGACAGGTACGAAAGCTTTCTTT | CASSRDPTGTKAFF
TRBJ2-3 | NA | TRBV19 | NA | TGTGCCAGTAGTGGGACTAGCACAGATACGCAGTATTTT | CASSGTSTDTQYF
TRBJ2-7 | NA | TRBV7-8 | TRBD1 | TGTGCCAGCAGCTTCGCACAGGGGCCCTCCTACGAGCAGTACTTC | CASSFAQGPSYEQYF
TRBJ1-4 | NA | TRBV7-6 | TRBD1 | TGTGCCAGCAGCTTAGGGTCCCTCGGGACAGGGATTAATGAAAAACTGTTTTTT | CASSLGSLGTGINEKLFF
TRBJ1-2 | NA | TRBV15 | TRBD1 | TGTGCCACCAGCGGGGACAGGGTAACGGGTGGCTACACCTTC | CATSGDRVTGGYTF
TRBJ2-7 | NA | TRBV11-2 | NA | TGTGCCAGCAGCTTTCAAGGAGGCTCCTACGAGCAGTACTTC | CASSFQGGSYEQYF
TRBJ2-4 | once | TRBV6-2/TRBV6-3 | NA | TGTGCCAGCAGTTATGACAGGAATCTAGCCAAAAACATTCAGTACTTC | CASSYDRNLAKNIQYF
TRBJ2-7 | NA | TRBV21-1 | NA | NA | CASVGTGTCISYEQYF
TRBJ2-3 | NA | TRBV7-9 | TRBD1 | TGTGCCAGCAGCTCGGAGAGGGGGCGAGGAGATACGCAGTATTTT | CASSSERGRGDTQYF
TRBJ1-2 | NA | TRBV15 | TRBD1 | TGTGCCACCAGCCCCGACAGGGACTATGGCTACACCTTC | CATSPDRDYGYTF
TRBJ1-1 | NA | TRBV5-1 | NA | TGCGCCAGCAGCTGGTCCCTCAGGGAAAGGGCGAACACTGAAGCTTTCTTT | CASSWSLRERANTEAFF
TRBJ2-1 | NA | TRBV24-1 | TRBD2 | TGTGCCACCAGTGATTTAGAACTAGCGGGTAACAATGAGCAGTTCTTC | CATSDLELAGNNEQFF
TRBJ1-4 | NA | TRBV19 | NA | TGTGCCAGCTCAACAGGGCAACGTGAAAAACTGTTTTTT | CASSTGQREKLFF
TRBJ2-7 | NA | TRBV19 | NA | TGTGCCACCGACGCGTCTTCGGGGGAGCAGTACTTC | CATDASSGEQYF
TRBJ1-5 | NA | TRBV3-1/TRBV3-2 | NA | TGTGCCAGCAGCAACCCAGGTCAGCCCCAGCATTTT | CASSNPGQPQHF
TRBJ1-6 | NA | TRBV4-3 | NA | TGCGCCAGCAGCCAAGCAGCTGCTGAGGGATGGAATTCACCCCTCCACTTT | CASSQAAAEGWNSPLHF
TRBJ2-1 | NA | TRBV6-1 | TRBD2 | TGTGCCAGCAGTGAACTAGCGGGAGGGTACAATGAGCAGTTCTTC | CASSELAGGYNEQFF
TRBJ2-7 | NA | TRBV6-2/TRBV6-3 | NA | TGTGCCAGCACCCCCGGCGACTTGGCCTACGAGCAGTACTTC | CASTPGDLAYEQYF
TRBJ2-3 | once | TRBV6-6 | TRBD2 | TGTGCCAGCATCAGCGGGGGGGTACCCACAGATACGCAGTATTTT | CASISGGVPTDTQYF
TRBJ1-1 | NA | TRBV3-1/TRBV3-2 | NA | TGTGCCAGCAGCCAGGGGGGTTTAGGAGAAGCTTTCTTT | CASSQGGLGEAFF
TRBJ2-7 | NA | TRBV9 | TRBD1 | TGTGCCAGCAGCGTACCAGGACAGGGATCCTACGAGCAGTACTTC | CASSVPGQGSYEQYF
TRBJ2-7 | NA | TRBV27 | TRBD2 | TGTGCCAGCAGGCCAACTAGCGGGGGGTTCTACGAGCAGTACTTC | CASRPTSGGFYEQYF
TRBJ2-5 | NA | TRBV5-6 | NA | TGTGCCAGCAGCTTGGTAGGGGGTCTGGGTTTTCGAGAGACCCAGTACTTC | CASSLVGGLGFRETQYF
TRBJ1-5 | NA | TRBV7-2 | NA | TGTGCCAGCAGCTTGAGGCCGGACATCAATAGCAATCAGCCCCAGCATTTT | CASSLRPDINSNQPQHF
TRBJ1-2 | NA | TRBV28 | TRBD1 | TGTGCCAGCAGTTCCGCAACAGGGGATGGCTACACCTTC | CASSSATGDGYTF
TRBJ1-3 | few | TRBV5-4 | NA | TGTGCCAGCAGCTCCTCGTTGCCGAGAACCACCATATATTTT | CASSSSLPRTTIYF
TRBJ1-3 | NA | TRBV5-1 | TRBD1 | TGCGCCAGCAGCCCCCGACAGGGCTCTGGAAACACCATATATTTT | CASSPRQGSGNTIYF
TRBJ2-6 | NA | TRBV18 | NA | TGTGCCAGCTCACCAACTAGCCCGACCTCTGGGGCCAACGTCCTGACTTTC | CASSPTSPTSGANVLTF